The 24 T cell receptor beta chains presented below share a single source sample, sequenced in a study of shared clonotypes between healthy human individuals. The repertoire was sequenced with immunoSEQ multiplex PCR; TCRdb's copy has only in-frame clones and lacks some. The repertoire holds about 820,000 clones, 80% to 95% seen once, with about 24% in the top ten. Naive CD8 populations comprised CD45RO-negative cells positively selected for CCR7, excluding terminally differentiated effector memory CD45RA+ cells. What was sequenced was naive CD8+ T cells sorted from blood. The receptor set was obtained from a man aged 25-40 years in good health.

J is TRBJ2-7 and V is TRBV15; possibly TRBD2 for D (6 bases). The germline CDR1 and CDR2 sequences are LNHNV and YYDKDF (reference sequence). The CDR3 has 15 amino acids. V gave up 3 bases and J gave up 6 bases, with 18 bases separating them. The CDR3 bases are TGTGCCACCAGCAGGTGGGGACTCCCTAAAACCGAGCAGTACTTC. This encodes CATSRWGLPKTEQYF.

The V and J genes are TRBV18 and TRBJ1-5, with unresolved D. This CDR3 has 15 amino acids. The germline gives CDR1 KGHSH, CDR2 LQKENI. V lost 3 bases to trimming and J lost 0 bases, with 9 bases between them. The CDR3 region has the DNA TGTGCCAGCTCACCCGGACGGGCTAGCAATCAGCCCCAGCATTTT. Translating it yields CASSPGRASNQPQHF.

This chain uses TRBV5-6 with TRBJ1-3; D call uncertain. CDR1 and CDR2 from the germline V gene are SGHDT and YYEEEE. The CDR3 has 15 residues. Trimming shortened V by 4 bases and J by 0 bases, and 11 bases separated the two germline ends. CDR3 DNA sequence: TGTGCCAGCAGCCCGGGGAGTTCCTCTGGAAACACCATATATTTT. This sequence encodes CASSPGSSSGNTIYF.

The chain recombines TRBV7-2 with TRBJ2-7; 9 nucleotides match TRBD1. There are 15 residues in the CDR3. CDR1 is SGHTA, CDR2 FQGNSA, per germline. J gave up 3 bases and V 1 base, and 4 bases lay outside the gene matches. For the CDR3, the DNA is TGTGCCAGCAGCTTAGAGGTGACAGGGGGCTACGAGCAGTACTTC. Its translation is CASSLEVTGGYEQYF.

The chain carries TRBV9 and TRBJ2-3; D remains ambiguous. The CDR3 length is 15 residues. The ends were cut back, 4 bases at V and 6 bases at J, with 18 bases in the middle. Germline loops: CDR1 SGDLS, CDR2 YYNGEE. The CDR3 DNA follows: TGTGCCAGCAGCTCCCGTTTGGGCCGGGTGGATACGCAGTATTTT. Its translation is CASSSRLGRVDTQYF.

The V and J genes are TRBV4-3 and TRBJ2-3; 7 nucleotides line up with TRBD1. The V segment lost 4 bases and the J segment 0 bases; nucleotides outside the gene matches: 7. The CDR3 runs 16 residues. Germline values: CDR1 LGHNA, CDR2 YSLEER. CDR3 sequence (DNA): TGCGCCAGCAGCCTGGGGACAGCCACTAGCACAGATACGCAGTATTTT. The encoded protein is CASSLGTATSTDTQYF.

The CDR3 sequence: CASSQIAGGDTGELFF. The CDR3 DNA reads TGTGCCAGCAGCCAAATAGCGGGAGGCGACACCGGGGAGCTGTTTTTT. The J gene is TRBJ2-2, the V gene TRBV5-6; 10 nucleotides align to TRBD2. CDR1 is SGHDT and CDR2 is YYEEEE in the germline V gene. The J segment lost 3 bases and the V segment lost 4 bases, leaving 6 bases of the junction unmatched. This CDR3 is 16 amino acids long.

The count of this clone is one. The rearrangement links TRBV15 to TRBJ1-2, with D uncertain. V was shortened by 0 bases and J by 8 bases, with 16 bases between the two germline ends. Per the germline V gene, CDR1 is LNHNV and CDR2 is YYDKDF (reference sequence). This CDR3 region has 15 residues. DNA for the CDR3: TGTGCCACCAGCAGAGATTACGAGGCGAAGTGGGGCTACACCTTC. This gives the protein CATSRDYEAKWGYTF.

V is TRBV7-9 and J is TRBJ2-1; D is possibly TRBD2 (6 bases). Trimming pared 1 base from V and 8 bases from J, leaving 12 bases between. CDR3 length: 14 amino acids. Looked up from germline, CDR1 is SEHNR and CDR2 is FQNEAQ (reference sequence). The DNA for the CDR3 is TGTGCCAGCAGCTTAGGGGGAGGATGGGATGAGCAGTTCTTC. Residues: CASSLGGGWDEQFF.

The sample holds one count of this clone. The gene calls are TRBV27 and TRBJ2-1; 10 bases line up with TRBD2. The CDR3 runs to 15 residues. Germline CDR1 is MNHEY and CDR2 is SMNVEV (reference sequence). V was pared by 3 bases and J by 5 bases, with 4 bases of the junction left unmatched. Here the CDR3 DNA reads TGTGCCAGCAGTTTCGGGACTAGCGCGAACAATGAGCAGTTCTTC. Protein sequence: CASSFGTSANNEQFF.

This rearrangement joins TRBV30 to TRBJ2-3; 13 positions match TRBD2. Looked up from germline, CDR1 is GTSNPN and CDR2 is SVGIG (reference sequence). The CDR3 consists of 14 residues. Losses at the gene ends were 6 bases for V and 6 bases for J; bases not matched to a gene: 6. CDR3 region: CACGTSGISDTQYF. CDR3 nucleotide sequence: TGTGCCTGCGGGACTAGCGGGATATCCGATACGCAGTATTTT.

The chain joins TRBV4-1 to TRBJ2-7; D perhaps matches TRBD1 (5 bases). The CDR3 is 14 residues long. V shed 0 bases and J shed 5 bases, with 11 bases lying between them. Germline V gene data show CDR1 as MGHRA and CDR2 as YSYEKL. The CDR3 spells CASSQEGALDEQYF. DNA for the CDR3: TGCGCCAGCAGCCAAGAAGGGGCCCTCGACGAGCAGTACTTC.

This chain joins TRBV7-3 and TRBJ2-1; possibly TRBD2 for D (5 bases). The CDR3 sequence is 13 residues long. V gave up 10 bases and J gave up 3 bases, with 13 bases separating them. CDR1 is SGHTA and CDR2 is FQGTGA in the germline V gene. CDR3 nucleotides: TGTGCCATCCCGCGGGCCTACTACAATGAGCAGTTCTTC. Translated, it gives CAIPRAYYNEQFF.

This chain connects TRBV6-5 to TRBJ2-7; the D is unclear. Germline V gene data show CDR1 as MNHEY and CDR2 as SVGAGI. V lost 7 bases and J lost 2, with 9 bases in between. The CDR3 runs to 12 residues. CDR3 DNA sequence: TGTGCCAGCATCGCCTCAACCTACGAGCAGTACTTC. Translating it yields CASIASTYEQYF.

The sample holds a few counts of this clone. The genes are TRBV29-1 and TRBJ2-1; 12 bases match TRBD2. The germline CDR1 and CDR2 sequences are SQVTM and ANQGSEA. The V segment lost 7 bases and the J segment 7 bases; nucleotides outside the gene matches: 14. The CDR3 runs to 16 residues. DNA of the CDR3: TGCAGCGCCAGGTGGACTAGCGGGACGACGGCTAATGAGCAGTTCTTC. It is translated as CSARWTSGTTANEQFF.

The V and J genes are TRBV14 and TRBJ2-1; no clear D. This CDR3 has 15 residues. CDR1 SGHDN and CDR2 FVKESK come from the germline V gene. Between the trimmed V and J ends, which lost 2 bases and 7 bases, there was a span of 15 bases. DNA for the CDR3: TGTGCCAGCAGCCAATATCAGGCCCCGGGTAATGAGCAGTTCTTC. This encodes CASSQYQAPGNEQFF.

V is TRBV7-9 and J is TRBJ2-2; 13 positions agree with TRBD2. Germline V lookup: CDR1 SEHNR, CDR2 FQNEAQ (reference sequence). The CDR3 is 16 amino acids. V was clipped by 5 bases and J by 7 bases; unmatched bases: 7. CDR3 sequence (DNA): TGTGCCAGCAGCGAGACTAGCGGGAGGACGGGCGGGGAGCTGTTTTTT. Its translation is CASSETSGRTGGELFF.

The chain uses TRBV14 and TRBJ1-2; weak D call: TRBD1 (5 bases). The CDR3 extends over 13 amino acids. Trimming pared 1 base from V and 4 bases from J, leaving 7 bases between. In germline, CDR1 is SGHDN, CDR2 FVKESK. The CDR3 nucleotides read TGTGCCAGCAGCCAAGGGGGCTTCTATGGCTACACCTTC. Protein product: CASSQGGFYGYTF.

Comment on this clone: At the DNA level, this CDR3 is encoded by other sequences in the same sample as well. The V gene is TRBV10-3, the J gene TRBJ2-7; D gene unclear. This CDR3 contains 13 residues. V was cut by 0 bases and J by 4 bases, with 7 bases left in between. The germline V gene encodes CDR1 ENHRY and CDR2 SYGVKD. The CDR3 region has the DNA TGTGCCATCAGTGAGTCGGGCATTTACGAGCAGTACTTC. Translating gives CAISESGIYEQYF.

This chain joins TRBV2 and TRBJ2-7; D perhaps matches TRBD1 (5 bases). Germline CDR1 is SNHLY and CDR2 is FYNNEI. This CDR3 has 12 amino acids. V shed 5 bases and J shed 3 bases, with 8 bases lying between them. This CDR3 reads CASSTDSYEQYF. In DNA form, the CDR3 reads TGTGCCAGCAGTACAGACAGCTACGAGCAGTACTTC.

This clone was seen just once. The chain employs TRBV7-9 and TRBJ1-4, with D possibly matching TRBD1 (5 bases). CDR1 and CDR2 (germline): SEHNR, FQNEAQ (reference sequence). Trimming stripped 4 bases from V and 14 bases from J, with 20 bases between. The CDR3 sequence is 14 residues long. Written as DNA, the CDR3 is TGTGCCAGCAGCTCGGCAGGGCCCTTTGATAAGCTGTTTTTT. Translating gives CASSSAGPFDKLFF.

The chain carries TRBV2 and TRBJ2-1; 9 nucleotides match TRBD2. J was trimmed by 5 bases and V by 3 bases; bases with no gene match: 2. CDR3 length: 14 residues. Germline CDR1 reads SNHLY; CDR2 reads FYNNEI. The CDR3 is CASSDAGGNNEQFF. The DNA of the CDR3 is TGTGCCAGCAGTGACGCGGGAGGGAACAATGAGCAGTTCTTC.

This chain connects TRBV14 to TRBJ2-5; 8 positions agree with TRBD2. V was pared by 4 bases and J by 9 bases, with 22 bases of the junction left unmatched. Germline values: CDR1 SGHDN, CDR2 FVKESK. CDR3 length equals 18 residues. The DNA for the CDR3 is TGTGCCAGCAGCCCTGGGCTGGCGGTACTTCAAACCGGGAGGGCCCAGTACTTC. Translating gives CASSPGLAVLQTGRAQYF.

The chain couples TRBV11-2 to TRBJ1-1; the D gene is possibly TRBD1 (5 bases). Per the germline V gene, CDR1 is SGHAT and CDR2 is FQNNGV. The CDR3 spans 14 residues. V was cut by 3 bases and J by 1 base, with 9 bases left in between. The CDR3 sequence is CASSLGLGNTEAFF. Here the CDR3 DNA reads TGTGCCAGCAGCTTGGGACTGGGGAACACTGAAGCTTTCTTT.